What follows are 12 T cell receptor beta chains derived from one specimen sequenced in a study of cytomegalovirus exposure and HLA in healthy donors (TCRdb year 2017). Library creation used the immunoSEQ multiplex PCR assay. For the multiplex PCR, a mixture combining 60 forward primers for TCR Vbeta segments and 13 reverse primers for TCR Jbeta segments was used. As stored in TCRdb, this immuneACCESS dataset retains in-frame rearrangements with V and J assigned. A fraction of the clones does not appear; measured against another copy, unresolved V genes explain less than half of the discrepancy, and the remainder lacks a known reason. The sample contains over 85,000 clones, just over 75% of them found a single time. The ten top clones hold under 0.75% of the sample. The sequencing input was PBMCs. These receptors all come from a man younger than 40 in good health and CMV-seronegative.

The gene calls are TRBV9 and TRBJ2-1, with 8 nucleotides matching TRBD2. The CDR3 totals 15 residues. Germline CDR1 reads SGDLS; CDR2 reads YYNGEE. Trimming took 4 bases from V and 3 from J; bases not matched to a gene: 6. CDR3: CASSPPRGGYNEQFF. CDR3 nucleotide sequence: TGTGCCAGCAGCCCACCTCGGGGGGGCTACAATGAGCAGTTCTTC.

This clone was seen just once. V and J are TRBV10-3 and TRBJ2-1, with D perhaps TRBD2 (7 bases). V was cut by 6 bases and J by 9 bases, with 12 bases left in between. CDR1 is ENHRY and CDR2 is SYGVKD in the germline V gene. The CDR3 has 12 amino acids. CDR3 amino acids: CAIRGGPGEQFF. The CDR3 DNA is TGTGCCATCAGGGGGGGGCCTGGTGAGCAGTTCTTC.

This clone was detected only a few times. The chain couples TRBV7-8 to TRBJ1-5; no definite D call. Trimming left V 2 bases short and J 3 bases short, with 11 bases between. Per germline, CDR1 SGHVS and CDR2 FQNEAQ. The CDR3 is 15 amino acids. CDR3 region: CASSLMGGPNQPQHF. DNA of the CDR3: TGTGCCAGCAGCTTAATGGGAGGCCCCAATCAGCCCCAGCATTTT.

This clone was found once. The chain carries TRBV6-5 and TRBJ2-3, with 8 bases identical to TRBD1. Unmatched junction bases numbered 8, after V lost 2 bases and J lost 4 bases. Germline assignment: CDR1 MNHEY and CDR2 SVGAGI. This CDR3 has 16 amino acids. This CDR3 reads CASSYGRQGAADTQYF. The CDR3 DNA sequence: TGTGCCAGCAGTTACGGCCGGCAGGGGGCTGCAGATACGCAGTATTTT.

V gene TRBV7-2 combines with J gene TRBJ2-6, with 7 bases that match TRBD1. The CDR3 extends over 18 amino acids. Germline values: CDR1 SGHTA, CDR2 FQGNSA. Germline trimming cut 5 bases from V and 3 bases from J; bases unmatched to any gene: 13. This CDR3 reads CASSGRQGLVGGANVLTF. Here the CDR3 DNA reads TGTGCCAGCAGCGGCCGACAGGGATTGGTTGGTGGGGCCAACGTCCTGACTTTC.

The gene calls are TRBV5-1 and TRBJ2-3, with 8 bases fitting TRBD2. The CDR3 covers 15 residues. Germline V CDR1 and CDR2: SGHRS, YFSETQ. Germline trimming cut 2 bases from V and 1 base from J; bases unmatched to any gene: 3. The CDR3 DNA reads as TGCGCCAGCAGCTTACAAGCGGGGGGCACAGATACGCAGTATTTT. Amino acids: CASSLQAGGTDTQYF.

CDR3 loop: CASSPTRQGAGGYTF. The DNA of the CDR3 is TGTGCCAGCAGTCCTACGAGGCAGGGGGCAGGTGGCTACACCTTC. The chain combines TRBV5-5 with TRBJ1-2, with 8 bases that match TRBD1. This CDR3 has 15 residues. V trimming: 5 bases; J trimming: 7 bases; junction bases outside the gene matches: 13. Germline V gene data show CDR1 as SGHKS and CDR2 as YYEKEE (reference sequence).

This clone was observed a single time. The DNA for the CDR3 is TGCGCCAGCAGCCAAGGGACAGCTAAACTAGGAACCGAGCAGTACTTC. It specifies CASSQGTAKLGTEQYF. This chain uses TRBV4-3 with TRBJ2-7; TRBD1 might be the D (6 bases). V was shortened by 1 base and J by 6 bases, with 19 bases between the two germline ends. The CDR3 is 16 amino acids. Per germline, CDR1 LGHNA and CDR2 YSLEER.

This sequence joins TRBV7-3 and TRBJ2-3, with D possibly TRBD1 on 6 matching bases. This CDR3 comprises 11 residues. Looked up from germline, CDR1 is SGHTA and CDR2 is FQGTGA. The ends were cut back, 5 bases at V and 6 bases at J, with 6 bases in the middle. CDR3 nucleotides: TGTGCCAGCAGCACAGGGGATACGCAGTATTTT. It specifies CASSTGDTQYF.

The DNA of the CDR3 is TGTGCCAGTAGTCCAGGGACAGGGGGCCGCAATCAGCCCCAGCATTTT. Its protein product is CASSPGTGGRNQPQHF. The chain carries TRBV19 and TRBJ1-5, with TRBD1 matching 12 bases. The CDR3 consists of 16 residues. Germline trimming cut 5 bases from V and 2 bases from J; bases unmatched to any gene: 4. The V gene's germline CDR1 is LNHDA and CDR2 SQIVND (reference sequence).

The CDR3 DNA reads TGTGCCAGCAGCAAAGCGCCGCCCGGGAGCAATCAGCCCCAGCATTTT. This sequence encodes CASSKAPPGSNQPQHF. The chain has TRBV21-1 and TRBJ1-5. TRBV21-1 is reported as a pseudogene. The CDR3 contains 16 residues.

This clone came up once. The chain uses TRBV5-4 and TRBJ2-5; the match to TRBD2 covers 12 bases. V lost 0 bases to trimming and J lost 2 bases; unmatched junction nucleotides: 5. This CDR3 has 17 residues. Germline loops: CDR1 SGHNT, CDR2 YYREEE (reference sequence). The chain's CDR3 is CASSLAILAGGQETQYF. The DNA for the CDR3 is TGTGCCAGCAGCTTGGCAATCCTAGCGGGGGGGCAAGAGACCCAGTACTTC.